This passage covers 8 T cell receptor beta chains from one sample sequenced in a study of beta chain features in type 1 diabetes. Reverse transcription of all isolated RNA meant that expressed TCRB transcripts were sequenced. TCRdb's copy holds only in-frame clones and misses some; the assay was immunoSEQ multiplex PCR. The table lists about 620,000 clones, about 14% of them singletons. What was sequenced was naive CD4+ T cells from blood. The receptors originated from a man aged 18 to 29 in good health.

This clone was detected only a few times. This rearrangement joins TRBV18 to TRBJ1-5; no clear D. V shed 2 bases and J shed 2 bases, with 4 bases lying between them. The CDR3 runs to 13 residues. Germline CDR1 is KGHSH and CDR2 is LQKENI. The CDR3 DNA follows: TGTGCCAGCTCACCAATGGGCAATCAGCCCCAGCATTTT. This encodes CASSPMGNQPQHF.

This clone has more than one count but fewer than ten. J is TRBJ2-2 and V is TRBV5-1, with D hard to call. Germline V gene data show CDR1 as SGHRS and CDR2 as YFSETQ. The CDR3 is 13 amino acids. Trimming took off 5 bases at V and 4 bases at J, with 9 bases between the two ends. The CDR3 sequence: CASRDEVTGELFF. DNA for the CDR3: TGCGCCAGCAGGGACGAGGTCACCGGGGAGCTGTTTTTT. The variable domain in full, completed from reference TRBV5-1 and TRBJ2-2, reads KAGVTQTPRYLIKTRGQQVTLSCSPISGHRSVSWYQQTPGQGLQFLFEYFSETQRNKGNFPGRFSGRQFSNSRSEMNVSTLELGDSALYLCASRDEVTGELFFGEGSRLTVL.

This clone has only a few counts. The V and J genes are TRBV30 and TRBJ2-7, with a possible D match to TRBD1 (5 bases). The V gene lost 4 bases and the J gene lost 2 bases, with 12 bases spanning the gap. There are 13 residues in the CDR3. The germline CDR1 and CDR2 sequences are GTSNPN and SVGIG (reference sequence). The CDR3 spells CAWIGRVPYEQYF. The CDR3 DNA reads as TGTGCCTGGATAGGCAGGGTCCCCTACGAGCAGTACTTC.

This clone was detected only a few times. The chain links TRBV6-6 to TRBJ1-3; D is perhaps TRBD1 (5 bases). With 7 bases removed from V and 4 bases from J, the gap between germline ends came to 11 bases. Germline assignment: CDR1 MNHNY and CDR2 SVGAGI (reference sequence). CDR3 length: 13 amino acids. The CDR3 spells CASKGKGGNTIYF. The CDR3 nucleotides read TGTGCCAGCAAGGGGAAAGGCGGAAACACCATATATTTT.

This clone was recorded a few times. The V and J genes are TRBV6-5 and TRBJ1-1; D is ambiguous. There are 13 residues in the CDR3. V was trimmed by 2 bases and J by 10 bases, leaving 14 bases between them. The V gene's germline CDR1 is MNHEY and CDR2 SVGAGI. CDR3 coding DNA: TGTGCCAGCAGTTACCCAGTGGGTCGCCGAGCTTTCTTT. It encodes CASSYPVGRRAFF.

This clone was found a few times. The V call is TRBV5-4, the J call TRBJ1-2, with D maybe TRBD1 (6 bases). This CDR3 is 16 amino acids long. Germline-derived CDR1 and CDR2 are SGHNT and YYREEE (reference sequence). The V end was cut by 4 bases, the J end by 3 bases, with 19 bases between. The CDR3 nucleotides read TGTGCCAGCAGCCCGGACAGCCGAGGCGGCCACTATGGCTACACCTTC. It codes for CASSPDSRGGHYGYTF.

This clone has a handful of counts. The rearrangement joins TRBV18 to TRBJ2-5, with a tentative D call TRBD1 (5 bases). V gave up 5 bases and J gave up 4 bases, with 14 bases separating them. From germline, CDR1 is KGHSH and CDR2 LQKENI. This CDR3 has 14 amino acids. The CDR3 DNA reads as TGTGCCAGCTCAGCAGGGTTAGGTCGAGAGACCCAGTACTTC. This codes for CASSAGLGRETQYF.

The chain recombines TRBV7-6 with TRBJ2-7; no firm D call. V shed 1 base and J shed 4 bases, with 2 bases lying between them. This CDR3 has 11 amino acids. In germline, CDR1 is SGHVS, CDR2 FNYEAQ. CDR3 region: CASSLEYEQYF. The DNA for the CDR3 is TGTGCCAGCAGCTTAGAGTACGAGCAGTACTTC.